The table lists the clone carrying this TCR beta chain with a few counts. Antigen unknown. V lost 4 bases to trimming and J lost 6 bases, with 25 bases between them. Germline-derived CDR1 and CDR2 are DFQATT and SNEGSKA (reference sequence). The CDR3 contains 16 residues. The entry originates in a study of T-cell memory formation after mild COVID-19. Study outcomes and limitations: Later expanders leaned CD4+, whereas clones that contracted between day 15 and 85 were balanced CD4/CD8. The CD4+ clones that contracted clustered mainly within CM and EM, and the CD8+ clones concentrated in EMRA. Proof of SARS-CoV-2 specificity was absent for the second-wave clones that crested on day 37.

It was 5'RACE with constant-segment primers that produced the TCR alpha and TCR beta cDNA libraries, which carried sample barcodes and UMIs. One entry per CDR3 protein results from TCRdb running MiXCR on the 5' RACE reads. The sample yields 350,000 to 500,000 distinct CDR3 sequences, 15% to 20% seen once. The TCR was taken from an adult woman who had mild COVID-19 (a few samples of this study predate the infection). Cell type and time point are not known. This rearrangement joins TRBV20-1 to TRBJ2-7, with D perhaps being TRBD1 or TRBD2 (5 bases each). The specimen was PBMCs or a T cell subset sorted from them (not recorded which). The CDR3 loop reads CSAITWDPLPDGEQYF. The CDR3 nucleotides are TGCAGTGCTATTACATGGGACCCCCTCCCGGACGGCGAGCAGTACTTC.